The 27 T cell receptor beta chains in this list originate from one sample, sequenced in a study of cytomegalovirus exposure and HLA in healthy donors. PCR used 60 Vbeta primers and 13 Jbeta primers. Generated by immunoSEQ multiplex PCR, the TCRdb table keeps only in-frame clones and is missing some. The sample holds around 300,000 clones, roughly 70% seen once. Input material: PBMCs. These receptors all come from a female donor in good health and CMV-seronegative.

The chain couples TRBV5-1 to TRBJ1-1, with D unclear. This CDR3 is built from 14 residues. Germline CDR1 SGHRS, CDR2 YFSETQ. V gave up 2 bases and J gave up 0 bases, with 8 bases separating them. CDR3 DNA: TGCGCCAGCAGCTTCCCGGGGATGAACACTGAAGCTTTCTTT. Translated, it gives CASSFPGMNTEAFF.

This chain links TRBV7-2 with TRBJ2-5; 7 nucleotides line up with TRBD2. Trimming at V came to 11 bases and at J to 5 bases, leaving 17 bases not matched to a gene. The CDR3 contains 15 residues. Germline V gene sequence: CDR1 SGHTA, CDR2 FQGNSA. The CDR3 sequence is CASSSRGRAQETQYF. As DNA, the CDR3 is TGTGCCTCTTCTAGCCGCGGGAGAGCTCAGGAGACCCAGTACTTC.

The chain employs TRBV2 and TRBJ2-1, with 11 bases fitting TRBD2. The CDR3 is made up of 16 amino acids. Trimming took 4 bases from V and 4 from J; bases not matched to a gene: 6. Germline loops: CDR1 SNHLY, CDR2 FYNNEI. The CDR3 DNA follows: TGTGCCAGCAGTGGACTTCTAGCGGGGGGTTACAATGAGCAGTTCTTC. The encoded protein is CASSGLLAGGYNEQFF.

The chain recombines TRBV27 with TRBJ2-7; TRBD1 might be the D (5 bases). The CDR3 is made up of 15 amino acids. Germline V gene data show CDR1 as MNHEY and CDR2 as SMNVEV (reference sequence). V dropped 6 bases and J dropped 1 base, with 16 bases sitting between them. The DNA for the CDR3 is TGTGCCAGCAGGGTCAGGGCTGAGAGGTCCTACGAGCAGTACTTC. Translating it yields CASRVRAERSYEQYF.

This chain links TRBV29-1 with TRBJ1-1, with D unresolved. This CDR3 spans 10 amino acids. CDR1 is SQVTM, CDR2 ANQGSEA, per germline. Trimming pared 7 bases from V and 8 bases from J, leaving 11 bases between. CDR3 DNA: TGCAGCGCTCGAGACTTAGAAGCTTTCTTT. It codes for CSARDLEAFF.

The CDR3 coding sequence is TGTGCCAGCATGGCGGAGTTACCCTACAATGAGCAGTTCTTC. Translating gives CASMAELPYNEQFF. The V call is TRBV2, the J call TRBJ2-1; D is uncertain. The CDR3 totals 14 residues. Germline V gene sequence: CDR1 SNHLY, CDR2 FYNNEI. V shed 7 bases and J shed 2 bases, with 12 bases lying between them.

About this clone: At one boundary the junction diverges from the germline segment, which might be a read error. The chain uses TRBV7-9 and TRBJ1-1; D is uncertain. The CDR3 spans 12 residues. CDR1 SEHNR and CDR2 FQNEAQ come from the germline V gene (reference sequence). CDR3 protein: CSSSFMNTEAFF. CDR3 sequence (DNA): TGTTCCAGCAGCTTTATGAACACTGAAGCTTTCTTT.

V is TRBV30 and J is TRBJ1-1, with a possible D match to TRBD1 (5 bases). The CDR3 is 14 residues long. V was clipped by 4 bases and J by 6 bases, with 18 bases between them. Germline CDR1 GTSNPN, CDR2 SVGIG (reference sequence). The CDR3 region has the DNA TGTGCCTGGATCTTTGGGCAGCGGGGCGCTGAAGCTTTCTTT. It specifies CAWIFGQRGAEAFF.

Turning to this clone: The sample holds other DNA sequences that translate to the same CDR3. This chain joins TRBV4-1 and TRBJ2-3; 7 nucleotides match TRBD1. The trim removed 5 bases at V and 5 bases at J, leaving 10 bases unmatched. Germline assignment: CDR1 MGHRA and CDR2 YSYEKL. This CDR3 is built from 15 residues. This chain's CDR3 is CASSMRQGRIDTQYF. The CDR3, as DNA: TGCGCCAGCAGCATGCGACAGGGTAGGATAGATACGCAGTATTTT.

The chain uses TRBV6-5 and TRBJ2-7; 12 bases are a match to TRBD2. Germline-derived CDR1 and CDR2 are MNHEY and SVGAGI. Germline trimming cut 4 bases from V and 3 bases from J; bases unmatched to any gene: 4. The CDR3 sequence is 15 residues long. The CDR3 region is CASSSQTSGSYEQYF. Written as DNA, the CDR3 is TGTGCCAGCAGTTCCCAGACTAGCGGGAGCTACGAGCAGTACTTC.

DNA for the CDR3: TGTGCCAGCTCACCGCCGGGACAGGGGGCGCGAAGGGCTTTCTTT. Translation gives CASSPPGQGARRAFF. The chain employs TRBV18 and TRBJ1-1; 12 bases agree with TRBD1. Germline CDR1 reads KGHSH; CDR2 reads LQKENI. J was trimmed by 11 bases and V by 3 bases; bases with no gene match: 10. The CDR3 covers 15 residues. The full variable domain, its missing parts supplied by reference TRBV18 and TRBJ1-1, is NAGVMQNPRHLVRRRGQEARLRCSPMKGHSHVYWYRQLPEEGLKFMVYLQKENIIDESGMPKERFSAEFPKEGPSILRIQQVVRGDSAAYFCASSPPGQGARRAFFGQGTRLTVV.

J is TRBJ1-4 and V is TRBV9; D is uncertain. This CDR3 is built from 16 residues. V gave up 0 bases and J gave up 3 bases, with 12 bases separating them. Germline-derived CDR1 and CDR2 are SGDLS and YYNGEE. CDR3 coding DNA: TGTGCCAGCAGCGTAGCCCCGAGTGGAGCTAATGAAAAACTGTTTTTT. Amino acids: CASSVAPSGANEKLFF.

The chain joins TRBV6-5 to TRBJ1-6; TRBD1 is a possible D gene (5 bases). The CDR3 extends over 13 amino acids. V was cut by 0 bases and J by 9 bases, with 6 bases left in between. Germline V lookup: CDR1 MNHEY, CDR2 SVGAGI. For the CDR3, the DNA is TGTGCCAGCAGTTACTCTAGGGGTTCACCCCTCCACTTT. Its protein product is CASSYSRGSPLHF.

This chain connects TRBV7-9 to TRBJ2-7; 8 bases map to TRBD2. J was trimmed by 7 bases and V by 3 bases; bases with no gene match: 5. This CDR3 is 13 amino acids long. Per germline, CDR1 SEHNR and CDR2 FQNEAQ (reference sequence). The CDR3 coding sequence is TGTGCCAGCAGCTTTGGCGGGAGGAGGGAGCAGTACTTC. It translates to CASSFGGRREQYF.

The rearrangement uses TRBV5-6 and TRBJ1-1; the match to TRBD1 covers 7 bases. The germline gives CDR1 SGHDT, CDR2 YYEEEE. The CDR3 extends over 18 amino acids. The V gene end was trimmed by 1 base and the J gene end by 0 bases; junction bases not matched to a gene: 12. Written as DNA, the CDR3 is TGTGCCAGCAGCTTGACGCGGGGCAGGGGGAAGGTGAACACTGAAGCTTTCTTT. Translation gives CASSLTRGRGKVNTEAFF.

The CDR3 coding sequence is TGTGCCACCAGCAGAGATCCGGGGTTGACTGGAAACACCATATATTTT. The encoded protein is CATSRDPGLTGNTIYF. The V call is TRBV15, the J call TRBJ1-3; D is uncertain. Trimming pared 0 bases from V and 2 bases from J, leaving 11 bases between. Germline CDR1 LNHNV, CDR2 YYDKDF (reference sequence). The CDR3 has 16 residues. The variable domain in full, with the rest retrieved from reference TRBV15 and TRBJ1-3, is DAMVIQNPRYQVTQFGKPVTLSCSQTLNHNVMYWYQQKSSQAPKLLFHYYDKDFNNEADTPDNFQSRRPNTSFCFLDIRSPGLGDTAMYLCATSRDPGLTGNTIYFGEGSWLTVV.

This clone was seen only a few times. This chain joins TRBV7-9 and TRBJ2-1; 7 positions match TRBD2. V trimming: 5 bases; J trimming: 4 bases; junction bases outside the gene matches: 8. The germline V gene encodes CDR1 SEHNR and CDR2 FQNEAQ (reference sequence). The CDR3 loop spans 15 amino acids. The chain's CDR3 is CASSLGASGYNEQFF. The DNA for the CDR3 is TGTGCCAGCAGCCTTGGGGCTAGCGGTTACAATGAGCAGTTCTTC.

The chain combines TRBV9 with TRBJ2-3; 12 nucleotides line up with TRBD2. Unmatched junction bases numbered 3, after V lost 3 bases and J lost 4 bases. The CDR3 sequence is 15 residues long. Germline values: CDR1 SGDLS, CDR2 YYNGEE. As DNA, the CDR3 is TGTGCCAGCAGCGAGGGACTAGCGGGCTCAGATACGCAGTATTTT. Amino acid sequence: CASSEGLAGSDTQYF.

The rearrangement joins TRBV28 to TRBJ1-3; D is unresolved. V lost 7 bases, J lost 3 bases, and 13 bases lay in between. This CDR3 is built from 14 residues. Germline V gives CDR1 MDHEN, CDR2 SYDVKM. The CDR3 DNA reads TGTGCCAGCAACCGGGGAGGGATTGGAAACACCATATATTTT. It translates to CASNRGGIGNTIYF.

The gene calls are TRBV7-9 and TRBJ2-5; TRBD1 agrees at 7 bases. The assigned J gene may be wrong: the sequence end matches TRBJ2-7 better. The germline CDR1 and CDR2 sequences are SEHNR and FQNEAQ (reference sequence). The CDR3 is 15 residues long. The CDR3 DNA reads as TGTGCCAGCAGCTTAGCGCAGGACAGGCCGTCCGAGCAGTACTTC. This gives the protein CASSLAQDRPSEQYF.

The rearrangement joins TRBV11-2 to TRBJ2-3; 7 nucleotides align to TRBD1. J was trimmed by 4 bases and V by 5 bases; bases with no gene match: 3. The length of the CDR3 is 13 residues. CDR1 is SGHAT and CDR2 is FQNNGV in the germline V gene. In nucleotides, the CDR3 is TGTGCCAGCAGCCAAGGACAGGCAGATACGCAGTATTTT. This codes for CASSQGQADTQYF.

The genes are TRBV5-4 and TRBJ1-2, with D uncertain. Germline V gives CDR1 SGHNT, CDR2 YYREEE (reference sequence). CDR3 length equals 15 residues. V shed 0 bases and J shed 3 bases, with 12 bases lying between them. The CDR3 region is CASSLEVAAYYGYTF. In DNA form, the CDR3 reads TGTGCCAGCAGCTTGGAAGTGGCGGCCTACTATGGCTACACCTTC.

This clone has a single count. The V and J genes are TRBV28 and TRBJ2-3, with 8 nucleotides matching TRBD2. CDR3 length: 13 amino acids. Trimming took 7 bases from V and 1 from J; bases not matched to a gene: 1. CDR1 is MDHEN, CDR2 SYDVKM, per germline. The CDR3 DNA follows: TGTGCCAGCATAGCGGGGCGCACAGATACGCAGTATTTT. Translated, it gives CASIAGRTDTQYF.

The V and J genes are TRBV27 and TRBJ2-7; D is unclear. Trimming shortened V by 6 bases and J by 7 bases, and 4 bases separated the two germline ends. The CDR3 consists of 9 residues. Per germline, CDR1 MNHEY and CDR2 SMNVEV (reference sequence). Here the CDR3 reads CASRREQYF. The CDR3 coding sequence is TGTGCCAGCAGGAGGGAGCAGTACTTC.

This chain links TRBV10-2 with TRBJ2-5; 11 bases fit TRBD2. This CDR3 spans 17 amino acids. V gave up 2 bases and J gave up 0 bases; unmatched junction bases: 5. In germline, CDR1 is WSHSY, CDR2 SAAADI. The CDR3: CASSEPTSGTYQETQYF. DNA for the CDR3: TGCGCCAGCAGTGAGCCGACTAGCGGGACGTACCAAGAGACCCAGTACTTC.

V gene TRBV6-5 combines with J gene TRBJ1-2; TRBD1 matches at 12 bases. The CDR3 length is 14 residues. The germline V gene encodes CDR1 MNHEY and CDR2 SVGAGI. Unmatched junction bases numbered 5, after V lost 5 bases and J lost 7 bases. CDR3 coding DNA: TGTGCCAGCAGTCCCCCGGGACAGGGGGCTGGCTACACCTTC. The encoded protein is CASSPPGQGAGYTF.

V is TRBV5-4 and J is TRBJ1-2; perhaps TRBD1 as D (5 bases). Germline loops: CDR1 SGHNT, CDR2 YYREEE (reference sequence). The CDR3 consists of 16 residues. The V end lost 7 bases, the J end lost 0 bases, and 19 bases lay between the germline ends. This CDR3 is CASLIGGLRANYGYTF. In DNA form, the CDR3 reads TGTGCCAGCTTAATTGGGGGACTGAGAGCTAACTATGGCTACACCTTC.